This is a list of T cell receptor beta chains from one sample in a study of neoadjuvant nivolumab and ipilimumab in lung cancer. Assay: immunoSEQ multiplex PCR; the TCRdb copy retains only in-frame clones and omits some. The sample lists about 4,300 clones, about 79% occurring once. The sequenced sample was peripheral blood, obtained after neoadjuvant nivolumab, alone or with ipilimumab, at or shortly before surgery. The receptors were sampled from an adult with non-small cell lung cancer. CDR3s include the opening cysteine and the closing phenylalanine or tryptophan. The order of the fields is V gene, D gene, J gene, clone size, CDR3 DNA, CDR3 protein. D genes are given only for firm matches. The size field is filled for only some rows; it gives once, few, many or a size class.

TRBV5-6,.,TRBJ1-3,once,TGTGCCAGCAGCTTACGCACAGGCACCCGCTCTGGAAACACCATATATTTT,CASSLRTGTRSGNTIYF
TRBV11-2,TRBD2,TRBJ2-7,.,TGTGCCAGCAGCTTAGAGGAGCGCGGGGGTCGGCAGTACTTC,CASSLEERGGRQYF
TRBV5-1,TRBD1,TRBJ2-7,.,TGCGCCAGCAGCCCAGCAAGGGGGCCTTACGAGCAGTACTTC,CASSPARGPYEQYF
TRBV7-9,.,TRBJ2-5,.,TGTGCCAGCAGCTTAAACAGGGTAGGGCAAGAGACCCAGTACTTC,CASSLNRVGQETQYF
TRBV19,TRBD1,TRBJ1-1,.,TGTGCCAGTGGGGACAGGGGGAACACTGAAGCTTTCTTT,CASGDRGNTEAFF
TRBV28,.,TRBJ2-1,few,TGTGCCAGCAGTTTCGGGCTATGGAGAGAGCAGTTCTTC,CASSFGLWREQFF
TRBV7-3,.,TRBJ2-6,.,TGTGCCAGCAGCCTAACAGTTACTGGGGCCAACGTCCTGACTTTC,CASSLTVTGANVLTF
TRBV29-1,.,TRBJ1-1,.,TGCAGCGCAGAGTCCTACGGGGGGACTGAAGCTTTCTTT,CSAESYGGTEAFF
TRBV11-2,.,TRBJ2-3,.,TGTGCCAGCAGCCCAAATATGGGTAATGGGGTCACAGATACGCAGTATTTT,CASSPNMGNGVTDTQYF
TRBV19,.,TRBJ2-3,few,TGTGCCAGTACCAGCTGGACAGATAGCACAGATACGCAGTATTTT,CASTSWTDSTDTQYF
TRBV7-6,.,TRBJ2-1,.,TGTGCCAGCAGCTTCGCCCAGTACCCGAATGAGCAGTTCTTC,CASSFAQYPNEQFF
TRBV19,.,TRBJ1-5,.,TGTGCCAGTAGTACGCCCGTCGCTAGCAATCAGCCCCAGCATTTT,CASSTPVASNQPQHF
TRBV2,TRBD1,TRBJ1-2,.,TGTGCCAGCAGCATGCAGGGGGAGGAGGGCTACACCTTC,CASSMQGEEGYTF
TRBV4-1,TRBD1,TRBJ1-2,.,TGCGCCAGCAGCCAAGGCACAGGGGAAATCAATGGCTACACCTTC,CASSQGTGEINGYTF
TRBV4-1,.,TRBJ1-1,.,TGCGCCAGCAGCCAAGTTTGGGGAGGTGAAACTGAAGCTTTCTTT,CASSQVWGGETEAFF
TRBV4-2,TRBD2,TRBJ2-4,.,TGTGCCAGCAGCCAAGGAGGGACTAGCGGGGGGGTAGCCAAAAACATTCAGTACTTC,CASSQGGTSGGVAKNIQYF
TRBV4-2,.,TRBJ1-4,.,TGTGCCAGCAGCCAAGCCTGGAGGGCAACTAATGAAAAACTGTTTTTT,CASSQAWRATNEKLFF
TRBV10-3,.,TRBJ1-1,.,TGTGCCATCAGACGCGACGGGGAAGCTTTCTTT,CAIRRDGEAFF
TRBV5-4,TRBD2,TRBJ2-7,.,TGTGCCAGCAGCAGAGAGCGGGGGGGCCGCGAGCAGTACTTC,CASSRERGGREQYF
TRBV19,.,TRBJ1-5,.,TGTGCCAGTAGTGCAAAGGGGGGCGGCAATCAGCCCCAGCATTTT,CASSAKGGGNQPQHF
TRBV7-3,.,TRBJ2-1,.,TGTGCCAGCAGCTTGCTGGGGACTTCATACAATGAGCAGTTCTTC,CASSLLGTSYNEQFF
TRBV4-2,.,TRBJ2-1,.,TGTGCCAGCAGCCAAGCCCCGGCGGGCGATATTTCCTACAATGAGCAGTTCTTC,CASSQAPAGDISYNEQFF
TRBV7-8,.,TRBJ1-1,.,TGTGCCAGCAGCTTCGGCCAGTTGAACACTGAAGCTTTCTTT,CASSFGQLNTEAFF
TRBV5-1,.,TRBJ2-5,.,TGCGCCAGCAGCTCGGTGTCCAGCCAAGTGGGAGAGACCCAGTACTTC,CASSSVSSQVGETQYF
TRBV30,.,TRBJ1-2,.,TGTGCCTGGAGACGAGCAGGACCATATGGCTACACCTTC,CAWRRAGPYGYTF
TRBV6-6,.,TRBJ2-7,.,TGTGCCAGCAGCCCGGCCAGCTACGAGCAGTACTTC,CASSPASYEQYF
TRBV10-3,TRBD1,TRBJ1-2,.,TGTGCCATCGGCGTTGACAGGGGCGTAAGTGGCTACACCTTC,CAIGVDRGVSGYTF
TRBV6-5,TRBD1,TRBJ1-2,.,TGTGCCAGCAGTTACTCCGGGACAGGGTCGCTTGGCTACACCTTC,CASSYSGTGSLGYTF
TRBV7-9,.,TRBJ1-3,once,TGTGCCAGCAGCTCCACTCCTAAAGTAAGCTCTGGAAACACCATATATTTT,CASSSTPKVSSGNTIYF
TRBV7-9,.,TRBJ1-2,.,TGTGCCAGCAGCGAGATGATGGGCTACACCTTC,CASSEMMGYTF
TRBV7-9,TRBD1,TRBJ1-2,.,TGTGCCAGCGGGGGACAGAGCTATGGCTACACCTTC,CASGGQSYGYTF
TRBV6-5,.,TRBJ2-1,.,TGTGCCACTTCGCGGGGACAGATTAACAATGAGCAGTTCTTC,CATSRGQINNEQFF
TRBV5-1,.,TRBJ1-4,.,TGCGCCAGCAGCTCCGCTCAGGTATCCAATGAAAAACTGTTTTTT,CASSSAQVSNEKLFF
TRBV7-9,.,TRBJ2-7,.,TGTGCCAGCAGCTCCCCGTATCGGGAGTACGAGCAGTACTTC,CASSSPYREYEQYF
TRBV6-7,.,TRBJ1-3,once,TGTGCCAGCAGTTCTGGTAACACCAGGATATATTTT,CASSSGNTRIYF
TRBV5-4,.,TRBJ2-7,.,TGTGCCAGCAGCTTGGGGTTCGGATTCATGTCATCCTACGAGCAGTACTTC,CASSLGFGFMSSYEQYF
TRBV6-6,TRBD2,TRBJ2-1,.,TGTGCCAGCATTTCAACCGGGACTAGCGGTACCCATGAGCAGTTCTTC,CASISTGTSGTHEQFF
TRBV30,.,TRBJ1-6,.,TGTGCCTGGACATTCGGTATGAATTCACCCCTCCACTTT,CAWTFGMNSPLHF
TRBV11-1,.,TRBJ1-6,few,TGTGCCAGCAGCGCTCAGGTCTCTAATTCACCCCTCCACTTT,CASSAQVSNSPLHF
TRBV5-6,.,TRBJ2-2,.,TGTGCCACCAAAGAGGGGGACACCGGGGAGCTGTTTTTT,CATKEGDTGELFF
TRBV5-5,.,TRBJ2-5,.,TGTGCCAGCAGCCTAATGGGAGAGGAAGAGACCCAGTACTTC,CASSLMGEEETQYF
TRBV6-6,TRBD1,TRBJ2-1,.,TGTGCCAGCAGGTCGGGACAGGGATTCAATGAGCAGTTCTTC,CASRSGQGFNEQFF
TRBV10-3,.,TRBJ1-2,.,TGTGCCATCAGCCCCGGAGGGGTTAACTATGGCTACACCTTC,CAISPGGVNYGYTF
TRBV18,.,TRBJ2-7,.,TGTGCCAGCTCACCACCGGGCAGCCTCTACGAGCAGTACTTC,CASSPPGSLYEQYF
TRBV2,.,TRBJ1-1,.,TGTGCCAGCAGCGCGTCGGGGGTGTGGGCTGAAGCTTTCTTT,CASSASGVWAEAFF
TRBV9,TRBD1,TRBJ2-3,.,TGTGCCAGCAGCGATGTAACAGGGGGCACAGATACGCAGTATTTT,CASSDVTGGTDTQYF
TRBV28,.,TRBJ2-3,.,TGTGCCAGCAGTTTCCTCTCTGGCACAGATACGCAGTATTTT,CASSFLSGTDTQYF
TRBV5-1,.,TRBJ1-1,.,TGCGCCAGCAGCCCGGGCGGCAGGGAGCACACTGAAGCTTTCTTT,CASSPGGREHTEAFF